This TCR beta chain stems from a study of vaccination effects on CD4 cells after COVID-19. Peptide-pool stimulation followed by sequencing identified expanded antigen-specific CD4+ clonotypes in the ViraFEST assay. The culture ran for approximately 10 days, and then CD4+ T cells were isolated. Testing of the vaccine recipients showed negative nucleocapsid antibodies and no prior SARS-CoV-2 infection. Notes on this clone: Its antigen is not known.

Only in-frame clones appear in the TCRdb table, and some are missing; sequencing was by immunoSEQ multiplex PCR. The sample records 70,000 or so clones, around 74% being singletons. The sequence came from a human donor who received a COVID-19 vaccine. The input for sequencing was CD4+ T cells from PBMCs cultured with HCoV-NL63 spike peptides, taken before COVID-19 vaccination.

The CDR3 sequence is CASSLAHSSYEQYV. The CDR3, as DNA: TGTGCCAGCAGCTTAGCGCATAGCTCCTACGAGCAGTACGTC. J is TRBJ2-7 and V is TRBV7-2; D is unclear. This CDR3 is 14 amino acids long. Trimming took 0 bases from V and 0 from J, leaving 6 bases between them. Germline V gene data show CDR1 as SGHTA and CDR2 as FQGNSA.